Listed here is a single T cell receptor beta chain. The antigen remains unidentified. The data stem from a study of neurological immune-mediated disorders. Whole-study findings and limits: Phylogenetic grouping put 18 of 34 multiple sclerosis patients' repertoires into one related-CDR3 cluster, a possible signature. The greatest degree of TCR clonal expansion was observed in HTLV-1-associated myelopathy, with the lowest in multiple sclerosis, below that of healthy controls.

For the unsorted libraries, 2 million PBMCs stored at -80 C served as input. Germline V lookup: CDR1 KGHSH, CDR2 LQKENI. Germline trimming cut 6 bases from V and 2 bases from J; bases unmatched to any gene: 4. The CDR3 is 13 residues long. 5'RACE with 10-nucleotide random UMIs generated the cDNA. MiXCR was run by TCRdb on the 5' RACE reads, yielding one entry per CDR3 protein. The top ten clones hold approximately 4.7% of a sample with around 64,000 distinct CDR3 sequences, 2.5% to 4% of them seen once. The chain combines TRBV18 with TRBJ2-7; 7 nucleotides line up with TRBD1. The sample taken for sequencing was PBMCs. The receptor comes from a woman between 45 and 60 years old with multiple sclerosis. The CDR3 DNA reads TGTGCCAGCTCCAAGACAGGGACCTACGAGCAGTACTTC. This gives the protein CASSKTGTYEQYF.